Following are 20 T cell receptor beta chains from one sample sequenced in a study of cytomegalovirus exposure and HLA in healthy donors. Primers for the PCR totalled 60 Vbeta and 13 Jbeta. The repertoire was sequenced with immunoSEQ multiplex PCR; TCRdb's copy has only in-frame clones and lacks some. This repertoire shows fewer than 200,000 clones, roughly 80% found once; its top ten account for 13%. The sample comprised PBMCs. These receptors were taken from a woman aged 45-65 years in good health and CMV-seronegative.

The chain combines TRBV4-3 with TRBJ2-3; TRBD2 matches at 8 bases. CDR1 and CDR2 (germline): LGHNA, YSLEER. The CDR3 consists of 19 residues. With V trimmed by 0 bases and J by 4 bases, 15 bases remained unmatched. The CDR3 region is CASSQDRGGYSGTADTQYF. As DNA, the CDR3 is TGCGCCAGCAGCCAAGATCGGGGGGGCTATAGCGGGACCGCAGATACGCAGTATTTT.

In DNA, the CDR3 is TGTGCCAGCAGTCCAGGGGACATGAACACTGAAGCTTTCTTT. Translating it yields CASSPGDMNTEAFF. This chain links TRBV7-9 with TRBJ1-1, with D possibly TRBD1 on 6 matching bases. The CDR3 contains 14 residues. Germline CDR1 reads SEHNR; CDR2 reads FQNEAQ (reference sequence). Trimming stripped 6 bases from V and 0 bases from J, with 11 bases between. Filled out from reference TRBV7-9 and TRBJ1-1, the complete variable domain reads DTGVSQNPRHKITKRGQNVTFRCDPISEHNRLYWYRQTLGQGPEFLTYFQNEAQLEKSRLLSDRFSAERPKGSFSTLEIQRTEQGDSAMYLCASSPGDMNTEAFFGQGTRLTVV.

V and J are TRBV4-1 and TRBJ2-5; no firm D call. The V gene's germline CDR1 is MGHRA and CDR2 YSYEKL. The V end lost 1 base, the J end lost 5 bases, and 8 bases lay between the germline ends. This CDR3 is 13 amino acids long. The CDR3 region has the DNA TGCGCCAGCAGCCAAGCGCATCAGGAGACCCAGTACTTC. Protein product: CASSQAHQETQYF.

The chain combines TRBV7-9 with TRBJ1-1; D unresolved. Germline V gives CDR1 SEHNR, CDR2 FQNEAQ (reference sequence). The CDR3 is 15 residues long. Trimming removed 5 bases at V and 3 bases at J, with 16 bases between. The DNA of the CDR3 is TGTGCCAGCAGCCCCCGAGGAGGGATGGACACTGAAGCTTTCTTT. Its translation is CASSPRGGMDTEAFF.

This chain joins TRBV6-1 and TRBJ1-2, with TRBD1 matching over 8 bases. The ends lost 1 base at V and 4 bases at J; junction bases unmatched: 11. CDR3 size: 17 residues. Germline CDR1 and CDR2: MNHNS and SASEGT. The CDR3 region is CASSEEGTQGAVYGYTF. CDR3 sequence (DNA): TGTGCCAGCAGTGAAGAGGGTACTCAGGGGGCGGTCTATGGCTACACCTTC.

The chain recombines TRBV7-9 with TRBJ1-1; D may be TRBD1 (5 bases). Trimming pared 5 bases from V and 10 bases from J, leaving 17 bases between. CDR3 length equals 13 residues. Per the germline V gene, CDR1 is SEHNR and CDR2 is FQNEAQ (reference sequence). DNA of the CDR3: TGTGCCAGCAGCACCGCTGGGGCCAGGGTAGCTTTCTTT. This sequence encodes CASSTAGARVAFF.

This clone appeared a few times. This chain links TRBV10-2 with TRBJ2-7; no clear D gene. In germline, CDR1 is WSHSY, CDR2 SAAADI. CDR3 length: 13 amino acids. Trimming cost V 5 bases and J 2 bases, with 10 bases left between them. CDR3 loop: CASSSPPAYEQYF. DNA of the CDR3: TGCGCCAGCAGTTCCCCTCCCGCCTACGAGCAGTACTTC.

This chain connects TRBV19 to TRBJ1-6; possible D gene TRBD1, 6 bases. This CDR3 contains 15 residues. The germline CDR1 and CDR2 sequences are LNHDA and SQIVND (reference sequence). Trimming took off 1 base at V and 7 bases at J, with 11 bases between the two ends. As DNA, the CDR3 is TGTGCCAGTAGTATAGGGTTCGACAGGAATTCACCCCTCCACTTT. Its protein is CASSIGFDRNSPLHF. Filled out from reference TRBV19 and TRBJ1-6, the complete variable domain reads DGGITQSPKYLFRKEGQNVTLSCEQNLNHDAMYWYRQDPGQGLRLIYYSQIVNDFQKGDIAEGYSVSREKKESFPLTVTSAQKNPTAFYLCASSIGFDRNSPLHFGNGTRLTVT.

The chain uses TRBV19 and TRBJ1-4, with TRBD1 matching over 9 bases. Germline V gene data show CDR1 as LNHDA and CDR2 as SQIVND (reference sequence). The CDR3 consists of 14 residues. J was trimmed by 8 bases and V by 5 bases; bases with no gene match: 6. This CDR3 reads CASSGDREVEKLFF. DNA for the CDR3: TGTGCCAGTAGTGGGGACAGGGAGGTGGAAAAACTGTTTTTT.

This rearrangement joins TRBV9 to TRBJ1-3; D may be TRBD1 (6 bases). Trimming stripped 3 bases from V and 0 bases from J, with 13 bases between. The CDR3 is 16 amino acids. From germline, CDR1 is SGDLS and CDR2 YYNGEE. The CDR3 nucleotides read TGTGCCAGCAGCGCCAGGACAGTACCCTCTGGAAACACCATATATTTT. Translating it yields CASSARTVPSGNTIYF.

This chain links TRBV10-3 with TRBJ1-2; D may be TRBD1 (5 bases). Germline-derived CDR1 and CDR2 are ENHRY and SYGVKD. This CDR3 comprises 14 residues. V shed 6 bases and J shed 0 bases, with 11 bases lying between them. CDR3 nucleotides: TGTGCCATCAGCCCGGGGGGGTCTAACTATGGCTACACCTTC. Protein product: CAISPGGSNYGYTF.

V and J are TRBV7-9 and TRBJ1-2; a possible D gene is TRBD1 (5 bases). Germline CDR1 SEHNR, CDR2 FQNEAQ (reference sequence). The CDR3 has 14 residues. V was pared by 7 bases and J by 6 bases, with 18 bases between. The CDR3 coding sequence is TGTGCCAGCACCTTGGCAGGGTCGCAGGATGGCTACACCTTC. Amino acid sequence: CASTLAGSQDGYTF. Full variable domain (missing parts from reference TRBV7-9 and TRBJ1-2): DTGVSQNPRHKITKRGQNVTFRCDPISEHNRLYWYRQTLGQGPEFLTYFQNEAQLEKSRLLSDRFSAERPKGSFSTLEIQRTEQGDSAMYLCASTLAGSQDGYTFGSGTRLTVV.

This sequence joins TRBV27 and TRBJ2-7; tentative D call: TRBD2 (6 bases). The ends were cut back, 3 bases at V and 6 bases at J, with 18 bases in the middle. Germline CDR1 is MNHEY and CDR2 is SMNVEV (reference sequence). This CDR3 spans 15 amino acids. CDR3 sequence (DNA): TGTGCCAGCAGTTTCCAACTAGCCCCTCCGGGCGAGCAGTACTTC. As protein: CASSFQLAPPGEQYF.

The rearrangement links TRBV7-9 to TRBJ2-7, with 11 bases identical to TRBD2. The CDR3 runs 14 residues. Germline values: CDR1 SEHNR, CDR2 FQNEAQ (reference sequence). Losses at the gene ends were 5 bases for V and 6 bases for J; bases not matched to a gene: 6. The CDR3 nucleotides read TGTGCCAGCAGCCTCACTAGCGGGAGACCCGAGCAGTACTTC. Protein: CASSLTSGRPEQYF.

The rearrangement joins TRBV28 to TRBJ1-4; 8 positions agree with TRBD1. J gave up 4 bases and V 6 bases, and 4 bases lay outside the gene matches. CDR1 MDHEN and CDR2 SYDVKM come from the germline V gene. The length of the CDR3 is 14 residues. For the CDR3, the DNA is TGTGCCAGCAGCGAGACAGGGGTTAATGAAAAACTGTTTTTT. It yields the protein CASSETGVNEKLFF.

The chain uses TRBV2 and TRBJ2-3, with 8 bases identical to TRBD1. Losses at the gene ends were 7 bases for V and 6 bases for J; bases not matched to a gene: 18. Germline V lookup: CDR1 SNHLY, CDR2 FYNNEI. There are 17 residues in the CDR3. CDR3 DNA sequence: TGTGCCAGCATTTCAACCGATGGACAGGGAATATCGGATACGCAGTATTTT. Encoded protein: CASISTDGQGISDTQYF.

The chain combines TRBV9 with TRBJ1-3, with 10 bases fitting TRBD1. From germline, CDR1 is SGDLS and CDR2 YYNGEE. V gave up 4 bases and J gave up 0 bases; unmatched junction bases: 16. This CDR3 contains 20 residues. The CDR3 loop reads CASSPFGQGVFELSGNTIYF. DNA for the CDR3: TGTGCCAGCAGCCCTTTCGGACAGGGGGTTTTTGAACTCTCTGGAAACACCATATATTTT.

This sequence joins TRBV4-3 and TRBJ2-1, with a tentative D call TRBD2 (5 bases). CDR3 size: 16 residues. CDR1 LGHNA and CDR2 YSLEER come from the germline V gene. V was cut by 0 bases and J by 2 bases, with 11 bases left in between. CDR3 residues: CASSQDRTQAYNEQFF. CDR3 DNA: TGCGCCAGCAGCCAAGATCGGACTCAGGCCTACAATGAGCAGTTCTTC.

The rearrangement links TRBV5-4 to TRBJ2-7; D perhaps matches TRBD2 (5 bases). This CDR3 region has 13 residues. CDR1 and CDR2 (germline): SGHNT, YYREEE (reference sequence). V lost 5 bases, J lost 2 bases, and 11 bases lay in between. The CDR3 is CASSRSGAYEQYF. The DNA for the CDR3 is TGTGCCAGCAGTCGAAGCGGAGCCTACGAGCAGTACTTC.

CDR3: CAVYAPRGLGTEAFF. CDR3 nucleotides: TGTGCCGTCTACGCTCCGCGGGGGCTCGGCACTGAAGCTTTCTTT. The V and J genes are TRBV19 and TRBJ1-1; D is perhaps TRBD1 (6 bases). This CDR3 comprises 15 residues. Germline CDR1 is LNHDA and CDR2 is SQIVND (reference sequence). Trimming removed 11 bases at V and 4 bases at J, with 23 bases between.